This T cell receptor beta chain was obtained from a study of cytomegalovirus exposure and HLA in healthy donors (dated by TCRdb to 2016 to 2017). Study-wide context: An earlier analysis of about 560 of the donors reported about 260 Gb of sequence data and 117 million unique TCR beta sequences obtained from 150 million to 200 million T cells. Among 300 to 450 genotyped donors of the cohort, an average of approximately 230,000 unique TCR beta nucleotide sequences were sequenced per donor, roughly 18% of them non-productive. To predict cytomegalovirus infection status, the study brought together high-throughput TCR immunosequencing, statistical association of individual TCRs with disease status, and machine learning. In a later genetic analysis, genome-wide SNP genotypes for about three fifths of the 666 donors were used, and that subset was treated as a discovery cohort. Because of strong linkage in the cohort, roughly five DR-DQ haplotypes were treated as single units for association and clustering. In an earlier analysis of roughly 600 of the donors, high-throughput TCR beta sequencing was used to judge whether each TCR beta V gene segment behaved as functional or pseudogenic. Donor age, sex, ethnicity and CMV serostatus were compiled alongside the repertoire data. Of the roughly 400 genotyped donors, roughly 80% were placed in the genetic ancestry cluster associated with self-reported Caucasian donors. The number of typed donors differed by locus: roughly 620-630 for A, B, C, DRB1 and DQB1; some 540 for DQA1; some 590 for DPA1; and around 450 for DPB1. All discovery cohort repertoires had been generated on a single sequencing platform. In a later analysis, previously published TCR beta repertoires from several hundred donors were re-analyzed and high-resolution HLA genotyping was added so that TCR occurrence patterns could be studied. Both class I and class II loci were covered by HLA typing, at four-digit resolution. Besides the first cohort of some 670 subjects, a separate validation cohort made up of 90 to 150 different subjects was used. The T cell repertoires of 666 subjects were profiled by immunosequencing and related to cytomegalovirus serostatus. Around 320 gigabases of sequencing data and 70 million to 85 million unique TCR sequences were included in an early release covering around 600 HLA-typed donors. The later analysis used no new phenotypic data to find candidate immune exposures, relying instead on TCR beta sequences and their occurrence across donors. The aim of the study was to test whether cataloging public T cell receptors could identify signatures of past pathogen exposure. Overall results and qualifications from the work: The classifier was reported to diagnose cytomegalovirus status with high specificity and sensitivity in both the original and validation cohorts. In a later analysis, the rate of TCR association differed among HLA loci, with DRB1 alleles having the most associated TCRs and HLA-C alleles having the fewest. Correlated functional status among segregating V segments might be attributable to linkage disequilibrium, but an unknown experimental factor could not be ruled out. HLA typing was unavailable for some donors at each locus, so association tests used only the typed subset. The sequencing pipeline was judged likely to have produced a cluster of highly shared sequence variants as a technical artifact. According to the authors, the approach could potentially be generalized to other disease states and immunological phenotypes. Because counts were too low, around 17 rarely observed V segments, including chromosome 9 orphons, were left out of the earlier analysis of about 620 of the donors. The cohort was sequenced for TCR beta chains only, and without alpha or paired-chain data the features that could be detected were limited. Several of the top co-occurrence clusters appeared to be linked to parvovirus B19, influenza, CMV and Epstein-Barr virus, according to a later analysis. Specific HLA alleles were associated with over 15,000 TCR beta sequences at a false discovery rate of 0.05 in a later analysis. For the cohort, immune exposure information was limited to CMV serostatus. When HLA alleles, especially DR and DQ, strongly co-occurred, TCR associations were difficult to assign to individual alleles. According to a later genetic analysis, donors in an Asian-associated ancestry cluster had fewer N-insertions in productive TCRs than the approximately 690-donor mean. Some IMGT-functional V segments, including TRBV6-2 and TRBV6-3, could not be distinguished by the 87-base-pair reads and were therefore excluded. The study gave a list of about 170 TCR beta chains associated with cytomegalovirus. An earlier analysis of approximately 600 of the donors showed that most TCR beta V segments appeared in productive rearrangements either about 87% or about 30% of the time, which broadly matched IMGT annotations. A later analysis found that most CMV-associated TCR beta chains appeared HLA-restricted, with HLA associations seemingly driven largely by CMV exposure. In a later analysis, HLA-associated TCR beta chains showed more clonal expansion and lower generation probabilities than non-associated chains that were equally common. A further reported finding was that TCR beta sequences accurately predicted the HLA-A and HLA-B alleles for most subjects in the first cohort. In a later genetic analysis, a missense DCLRE1C variant was associated with V-gene and J-gene trimming of TCR beta chains, and the association was replicated in an independent cohort. Three of the identified cytomegalovirus-associated TCR beta chains were confirmed in vitro to be specific for cytomegalovirus antigens. Roughly uniform sequencing depth across donors was assumed in presence/absence analyses, although this assumption may not hold. Most TCR sequences were seen in very few donors, while some public TCRs were found in many individuals.

For this clone: Its antigen is currently not known. Qualities for individual bases were not recorded, and no much larger clone is one base off.

The cohort comprised under 700 healthy bone marrow donors. All cohort members were sampled while nominally healthy, although unrecorded immune exposures were likely present. The donor was CMV seronegative and was included in the group of under 450 seronegative cohort members. A peripheral blood sample was provided by each donor, and peripheral blood mononuclear cells were used for TCR beta sequencing. Genomic DNA extraction from the blood cell samples was performed with the Qiagen DNeasy Blood Extraction Kit. The receptor library was made with the immunoSEQ multiplex PCR assay. The multiplex PCR relied on a mix of 60 forward primers for TCR Vbeta segments and 13 reverse primers for TCR Jbeta segments. The CDR3 region of rearranged TCR beta genes was amplified from genomic DNA by a multiplex PCR assay. Amplified TCR beta libraries were sequenced as 87-base-pair reads on the Illumina HiSeq System. Turning to the authors' computational methods: Across the 500 to 750 repertoires, a later analysis counted around 80 million unique TCR beta chains, roughly 11 million of which were shared by at least two donors. Raw reads were error-corrected and collapsed into unique sequences by a nearest-neighbor algorithm in which closely related sequences were merged to remove PCR and sequencing errors. CDR3 sequences were aligned to IMGT reference sequences to assign V, D and J gene segments. For a sequence to be retained, a match of at least six nucleotides to both a V gene segment and a J gene segment was required. Rearrangements were classified as productive when the CDR3 lacked stop codons and remained in frame with V and J, and all other rearrangements were classified as non-productive. Following IMGT convention, CDR3 was defined as the stretch from the second conserved V-encoded cysteine to the conserved J-encoded phenylalanine. The earlier analysis of about 590 of the donors excluded sequences that lacked an unambiguous match to a single V gene segment. An earlier analysis of some 610 of the donors called V segments functional above 56.7% productive rearrangements and segregating when the between-donor standard deviation exceeded 5%. A statistical classification framework was built for diagnosing cytomegalovirus status from the catalog of TCR beta chain sequences. In a later analysis, TCR nucleotide sequences were compared against IMGT/GENE-DB human TR gene sequences so that V and J genes could be assigned. The TCRdist pipeline was used in a later analysis to assign CDR3 sequences and most-parsimonious VDJ recombination scenarios. In a later analysis, every TCR beta chain was defined by the combination of its CDR3 amino acid sequence and its V-gene family, and reads without a unique V-gene family were dropped. As a way to deal with suspected cross-contamination and a sequencing artifact, a later analysis dropped hundreds of nucleotide sequences that were highly shared and had low generation probability. In a later analysis, a clonal expansion index for each public chain was calculated from normalized within-repertoire ranks of inferred template counts. Generation probabilities in a later analysis came from a VDJ recombination model fitted to out-of-frame rearrangements, and those results were checked against IGoR. In a later analysis, hypergeometric tests were used to score TCR-TCR, TCR-HLA and TCR-CMV co-occurrence, with a repertoire-size bias correction applied to TCR pairs. To estimate false discovery rates, a later analysis permuted the HLA or CMV assignments 20 times. A later analysis grouped co-occurring TCRs with DBSCAN, adding TCRdist sequence similarity when clustering within HLA-allele-positive subsets. For co-occurrence clustering, repertoires with fewer than 30,000 or more than 120,000 public chains were excluded, along with roughly 5 repertoires with anomalous nucleotide sharing. Sourced from immuneACCESS, this table was stored by TCRdb with only in-frame sequences that have V and J called. A share of the clones is absent; for the studies checked, an unresolved V gene accounts for under half, and the remainder has no known explanation. V and J calls and clone size are those listed in that table; D and trimming were worked out from the DNA. This sample comprises approximately 150,000 clones, 75% to 80% of them detected only once. The ten largest clonotypes hold 1.5% to 2% of the sample.

CDR1 LNHDA and CDR2 SQIVND were looked up in the germline V gene (reference sequence). The CDR3, cysteine through phenylalanine, is 15 amino acids long. Only the CDR3 DNA stays, 45 bases, in frame from base 1. V loses 3 bases, J loses 4 bases, and the germline ends lie 15 bases apart. The sequence was collected from a woman aged 25-40 years in good health and CMV-seronegative. Input material: PBMCs. Recombination connected TRBV19 to TRBJ1-1, with TRBD1 as a weak D call on 5 bases. The CDR3 region: CASSMSAGLGTEAFF. The DNA is as follows: TGTGCCAGTAGTATGTCGGCAGGGTTGGGCACTGAAGCTTTCTTT.